The 27 T cell receptor beta chains below all came from one sample that was sequenced in a study of T cells after yellow fever vaccination. TCRdb re-called the 5' RACE reads through MiXCR, storing one row per CDR3 protein. The sample holds about 170,000 distinct CDR3 sequences, roughly 6.2% seen once. Sequencing was performed on CD4+ T cells sorted from PBMCs, taken on the day of the first yellow fever vaccination. These TCRs come from a man younger than 30 who received the YFV17D yellow fever vaccine.

This clonotype was found a few times. The V call is TRBV7-2, the J call TRBJ1-3; D perhaps matches TRBD1 (6 bases). V was pared by 1 base and J by 2 bases, with 6 bases between. Germline CDR1 and CDR2: SGHTA and FQGNSA. The CDR3 extends over 14 amino acids. CDR3 amino acids: CASSLDRAGNTIYF. Written as DNA, the CDR3 is TGTGCCAGCAGCTTAGACAGGGCTGGAAACACCATATATTTT.

V and J are TRBV7-2 and TRBJ2-1; D uncertain. Germline V gene data show CDR1 as SGHTA and CDR2 as FQGNSA. The CDR3 contains 10 residues. The V gene lost 6 bases and the J gene lost 6 bases, with 3 bases spanning the gap. CDR3 amino acids: CASRGNEQFF. The CDR3 DNA sequence: TGTGCCAGCAGGGGCAATGAGCAGTTCTTC.

This clonotype was seen a handful of times. This sequence joins TRBV28 and TRBJ2-7, with TRBD1 matching 7 bases. The CDR3 covers 14 residues. The germline CDR1 and CDR2 sequences are MDHEN and SYDVKM. The trim removed 4 bases at V and 2 bases at J, leaving 5 bases unmatched. The CDR3 DNA is TGTGCCAGCAGTTCCCCGGGACAGACCTACGAGCAGTACTTC. It yields the protein CASSSPGQTYEQYF.

This clonotype has more than one count but fewer than ten. The V call is TRBV7-3, the J call TRBJ1-2; 9 nucleotides align to TRBD1. With 5 bases clipped from V and 8 bases from J, the junction kept 15 bases outside the gene matches. CDR1 is SGHTA, CDR2 FQGTGA, per germline. This CDR3 has 16 residues. DNA of the CDR3: TGTGCCAGCAGCCCGGAACAGGGGGCTCTCGTGGGGGGCTACACCTTC. Protein: CASSPEQGALVGGYTF.

This clonotype was seen at least ten times. The chain joins TRBV5-6 to TRBJ2-7, with a tentative D call TRBD1 (6 bases). Germline CDR1 reads SGHDT; CDR2 reads YYEEEE. The V and J ends lost 5 bases and 1 base respectively, with 10 bases between them. The CDR3 extends over 13 amino acids. The CDR3 reads CASRSGTSYEQYF. In nucleotides, the CDR3 is TGTGCCAGCAGATCCGGGACATCCTACGAGCAGTACTTC.

This clonotype was recorded a few times. The chain has TRBV5-1 and TRBJ2-1; D is unresolved. The CDR3 runs to 12 residues. Germline loops: CDR1 SGHRS, CDR2 YFSETQ. Trimming took 3 bases from V and 3 from J, leaving 4 bases between them. DNA of the CDR3: TGCGCCAGCAGCTCGGACTACAATGAGCAGTTCTTC. Protein sequence: CASSSDYNEQFF.

CDR3 DNA: TGTGCCAGCAGTCAACGCACAGGATTCCGAGCGGCCGGGGAGCTGTTTTTT. Translation: CASSQRTGFRAAGELFF. This chain connects TRBV12-3 or TRBV12-4 to TRBJ2-2, with D perhaps assigned TRBD1 or TRBD2 (5 bases each). V shed 5 bases and J shed 6 bases, with 22 bases lying between them. The CDR3 runs to 17 residues.

This clonotype was found a few times. The chain carries TRBV5-1 and TRBJ2-5; 11 bases fit TRBD1. Per the germline V gene, CDR1 is SGHRS and CDR2 is YFSETQ. The CDR3 length is 14 residues. Losses at the gene ends were 4 bases for V and 5 bases for J; bases not matched to a gene: 4. In nucleotides, the CDR3 is TGCGCCAGCAGCCCAGGACAGGGGGCCGAGACCCAGTACTTC. Protein sequence: CASSPGQGAETQYF.

This clonotype was counted at least ten times. DNA of the CDR3: TGTGCCAGCAGTTACATGGACGGAGGCTTCGGAAACACCATATATTTT. Amino acid sequence: CASSYMDGGFGNTIYF. The chain links TRBV6-2 or TRBV6-3 to TRBJ1-3; D is unclear. The CDR3 has 16 residues. V dropped 2 bases and J dropped 4 bases, with 15 bases sitting between them. The germline CDR1 and CDR2 sequences are MNHEY and SVGEGT.

The V and J genes are TRBV11-1 and TRBJ2-6, with 10 bases fitting TRBD1. The ends lost 4 bases at V and 4 bases at J; junction bases unmatched: 10. The CDR3 runs to 18 residues. The germline V gene encodes CDR1 SGHAT and CDR2 FQDESV (reference sequence). The CDR3 loop is CASSSSRDRGFGANVLTF. The CDR3, as DNA: TGTGCCAGCAGCTCATCCCGGGACAGGGGCTTCGGGGCCAACGTCCTGACTTTC.

This clonotype was found a few times. The genes are TRBV7-3 and TRBJ2-3; no firm D call. The CDR3 loop spans 14 amino acids. V lost 1 base, J lost 4 bases, and 9 bases lay in between. Per germline, CDR1 SGHTA and CDR2 FQGTGA. For the CDR3, the DNA is TGTGCCAGCAGCTTAAATGGGTTCTCAGATACGCAGTATTTT. Protein sequence: CASSLNGFSDTQYF. Full variable domain (remainder filled in from reference TRBV7-3 and TRBJ2-3): GAGVSQTPSNKVTEKGKYVELRCDPISGHTALYWYRQSLGQGPEFLIYFQGTGAADDSGLPNDRFFAVRPEGSVSTLKIQRTERGDSAVYLCASSLNGFSDTQYFGPGTRLTVL.

This clonotype was counted a few times. The J gene is TRBJ2-2, the V gene TRBV3-1; D is undetermined. This CDR3 contains 15 residues. Trimming took 0 bases from V and 6 from J, leaving 11 bases between them. The germline V gene encodes CDR1 LGHDT and CDR2 YNNKEL (reference sequence). The chain's CDR3 is CASSQDWGIPGELFF. Written as DNA, the CDR3 is TGTGCCAGCAGCCAAGATTGGGGAATCCCCGGGGAGCTGTTTTTT.

The sample holds many counts of this clonotype. The chain uses TRBV4-3 and TRBJ2-4; D not certain. V lost 0 bases and J lost 0, with 9 bases in between. Germline V gene sequence: CDR1 LGHNA, CDR2 YSLEER. The CDR3 extends over 16 amino acids. CDR3 DNA: TGCGCCAGCAGCCAAGACGTTACACTAGCCAAAAACATTCAGTACTTC. This sequence encodes CASSQDVTLAKNIQYF.

The table lists this clonotype with many counts. The chain is built from TRBV7-3 and TRBJ2-1, with no clear D. In germline, CDR1 is SGHTA, CDR2 FQGTGA. The V end was cut by 2 bases, the J end by 7 bases, with 12 bases between. The CDR3 is 14 amino acids. CDR3 coding DNA: TGTGCCAGCAGCTTAGTAGCTGGGGAAAATGAGCAGTTCTTC. It codes for CASSLVAGENEQFF.

Here the CDR3 DNA reads TGCGCCAGCAGCAACCGGGACGGATATGGCTACACCTTC. Protein product: CASSNRDGYGYTF. The rearrangement joins TRBV5-1 to TRBJ1-2; a weak D match, TRBD1 (5 bases). Trimming cost V 4 bases and J 5 bases, with 12 bases left between them. The length of the CDR3 is 13 residues. Per germline, CDR1 SGHRS and CDR2 YFSETQ.

This clonotype was seen many times. This chain links TRBV4-3 with TRBJ2-7, with 7 bases aligning to TRBD1. The length of the CDR3 is 14 residues. The trim removed 4 bases at V and 1 base at J, leaving 4 bases unmatched. CDR1 LGHNA and CDR2 YSLEER come from the germline V gene. CDR3: CASSRKQGSYEQYF. CDR3 sequence (DNA): TGCGCCAGCAGCCGAAAACAGGGGTCCTACGAGCAGTACTTC.

This clonotype was picked up many times. J is TRBJ2-1 and V is TRBV4-2, with 10 bases matching TRBD2. The CDR3 has 19 residues. CDR1 is LGHNA, CDR2 YNFKEQ, per germline. Trimming at V came to 3 bases and at J to 8 bases, leaving 19 bases not matched to a gene. The CDR3 nucleotides are TGTGCCAGCAGCCATAAAGGTGGGCTAGCGGGGGACGGGCCTGATGAGCAGTTCTTC. Translating it yields CASSHKGGLAGDGPDEQFF.

V gene TRBV20-1 combines with J gene TRBJ2-5; D is uncertain. Per the germline V gene, CDR1 is DFQATT and CDR2 is SNEGSKA (reference sequence). Deletions cut 5 bases from V and 5 bases from J, with 9 bases between. The CDR3 spans 11 residues. CDR3 in DNA: TGCAGTGCTTGGAAGTGGGAGACCCAGTACTTC. Its protein is CSAWKWETQYF.

This rearrangement joins TRBV5-6 to TRBJ2-7, with D perhaps TRBD2 (6 bases). This CDR3 has 13 amino acids. CDR1 SGHDT and CDR2 YYEEEE come from the germline V gene. The CDR3, as DNA: TGTGCCAGCAGCTTCCCCGACGGGGGACCTAAATGGGTC. Translation: CASSFPDGGPKWV.

This clonotype was seen only a few times. The genes are TRBV4-3 and TRBJ2-2; D is ambiguous. CDR3 length: 13 amino acids. V lost 0 bases to trimming and J lost 6 bases, with 5 bases between them. The germline CDR1 and CDR2 sequences are LGHNA and YSLEER. CDR3 loop: CASSQDLAGELFF. The CDR3 nucleotides are TGCGCCAGCAGCCAAGATCTCGCCGGGGAGCTGTTTTTT.

Ten or more counts support this clonotype. CDR3 DNA sequence: TGTGCCAGCAGCAAAACTAGCGGGGCGACCTACGAGCAGTACTTC. Its protein is CASSKTSGATYEQYF. The V gene is TRBV21-1, the J gene TRBJ2-7; the table names TRBD2, a call not compared with the DNA. TRBV21-1 is designated a pseudogene. This CDR3 contains 15 residues.

This clonotype was counted a few times. This chain connects TRBV18 to TRBJ1-2; D remains ambiguous. The germline V gene encodes CDR1 KGHSH and CDR2 LQKENI. The CDR3 has 14 residues. V lost 3 bases, J lost 6 bases, and 14 bases lay in between. The CDR3 is CASSPGAGSDGYTF. CDR3 bases: TGTGCCAGCTCACCGGGCGCCGGTAGCGATGGCTACACCTTC.

This clonotype was counted many times. The J gene is TRBJ2-3, the V gene TRBV5-4; D is uncertain. The CDR3 extends over 15 amino acids. With 9 bases removed from V and 1 base from J, the gap between germline ends came to 18 bases. Germline V lookup: CDR1 SGHNT, CDR2 YYREEE (reference sequence). In nucleotides, the CDR3 is TGTGCCACCCGCCCTAGTCTTGGTCGCACAGATACGCAGTATTTT. It codes for CATRPSLGRTDTQYF.

This clonotype is deemed medium-sized. The V gene is TRBV28, the J gene TRBJ2-3, with D perhaps matching TRBD1 (5 bases). Germline V gene sequence: CDR1 MDHEN, CDR2 SYDVKM. The V gene lost 6 bases and the J gene lost 1 base, with 8 bases spanning the gap. CDR3 length equals 13 residues. The CDR3 sequence is CASSRDGTDTQYF. The DNA for the CDR3 is TGTGCCAGCAGCAGGGATGGCACAGATACGCAGTATTTT.

This clonotype appeared many times. J is TRBJ2-7 and V is TRBV28, with 8 bases matching TRBD1. Germline CDR1 reads MDHEN; CDR2 reads SYDVKM. The CDR3 runs 15 residues. V lost 1 base and J lost 7; bases outside the gene matches: 9. The CDR3 DNA reads TGTGCCAGCAGTTTATTTGCCAGGGGGCCTCGGGAGCAGTACGTC. This encodes CASSLFARGPREQYV.

The chain combines TRBV5-4 with TRBJ1-2; D gene uncertain. Germline assignment: CDR1 SGHNT and CDR2 YYREEE (reference sequence). Trimming removed 5 bases from V and 2 bases from J, with 10 bases in between. This CDR3 has 13 residues. CDR3 sequence reads: CASRPDGNYGYTF. CDR3 in DNA: TGTGCCAGCAGACCGGACGGGAACTATGGCTACACCTTC.

The V gene is TRBV7-2, the J gene TRBJ2-5; no clear D. The germline gives CDR1 SGHTA, CDR2 FQGNSA. The CDR3 totals 12 residues. Trimming removed 0 bases at V and 8 bases at J, with 7 bases between. The CDR3 reads CASSLAMGTQYF. The CDR3 DNA is TGTGCCAGCAGCTTAGCGATGGGTACCCAGTACTTC.